The 17 T cell receptor beta chains presented below share a single source sample, sequenced in a study of long-term antiretroviral therapy in people with HIV. Samples were assayed with immunoSEQ v3.0 at survey level. The method was immunoSEQ multiplex PCR; TCRdb's version includes in-frame clones alone and lacks a portion of them. Here the sample spans 48,000 or so clones, 80% to 90% being singletons. This material consisted of unsorted PBMCs, taken 0.8 years after starting antiretroviral therapy. Receptor source: a woman in her late teens or twenties with HIV.

The chain links TRBV29-1 to TRBJ2-7; D may be TRBD2 (5 bases). CDR1 SQVTM and CDR2 ANQGSEA come from the germline V gene. This CDR3 has 11 residues. The germline V and J ends were trimmed by 6 bases and 6 bases, with 12 bases remaining between them. The CDR3 reads CSVTRGFEQYF. The CDR3 DNA follows: TGCAGCGTCACTCGAGGGTTCGAGCAGTACTTC.

The chain uses TRBV29-1 and TRBJ2-7; 8 bases are shared with TRBD1. The V gene's germline CDR1 is SQVTM and CDR2 ANQGSEA. The CDR3 runs 15 residues. The J segment lost 3 bases and the V segment lost 0 bases, leaving 7 bases of the junction unmatched. In nucleotides, the CDR3 is TGCAGCGTTGAAGACTCTGGGACAGGTCTCTACGAGCAGTACTTC. Translation: CSVEDSGTGLYEQYF.

CDR3 protein: CASSYLRLGVGETQYF. In nucleotides, the CDR3 is TGTGCCAGCAGTTACTTGAGATTGGGGGTAGGAGAGACCCAGTACTTC. The chain has TRBV6-5 and TRBJ2-5; TRBD1 or TRBD2 may be the D gene (5 bases each). The CDR3 consists of 16 residues. The germline V gene encodes CDR1 MNHEY and CDR2 SVGAGI. V shed 1 base and J shed 4 bases, with 16 bases lying between them.

The chain joins TRBV27 to TRBJ2-2, with D possibly being TRBD2 (5 bases). Trimming removed 7 bases at V and 7 bases at J, with 7 bases between. The V gene's germline CDR1 is MNHEY and CDR2 SMNVEV (reference sequence). The CDR3 length is 11 residues. CDR3 amino acids: CASIGIGELFF. The CDR3, as DNA: TGTGCCAGCATCGGGATCGGGGAGCTGTTTTTT.

This clone has a single count. The rearrangement joins TRBV19 to TRBJ1-2, with a weak D call TRBD1 (5 bases). The CDR3 spans 13 residues. CDR1 LNHDA and CDR2 SQIVND come from the germline V gene (reference sequence). Trimming took 3 bases from V and 5 from J, leaving 10 bases between them. The CDR3 region has the DNA TGTGCCAGTAGTATTGGGGCGACTTATGGCTACACCTTC. The encoded protein is CASSIGATYGYTF.

The V call is TRBV7-9, the J call TRBJ2-3, with unresolved D. CDR3 length equals 13 residues. Trimming pared 8 bases from V and 1 base from J, leaving 10 bases between. CDR1 is SEHNR and CDR2 is FQNEAQ in the germline V gene (reference sequence). The chain's CDR3 is CASARVGTDTQYF. CDR3 DNA: TGTGCCAGCGCCCGGGTTGGCACAGATACGCAGTATTTT.

The rearrangement joins TRBV6-5 to TRBJ2-7, with 11 bases that match TRBD2. CDR1 MNHEY and CDR2 SVGAGI come from the germline V gene. The J segment lost 0 bases and the V segment lost 10 bases, leaving 8 bases of the junction unmatched. This CDR3 is 15 amino acids long. DNA for the CDR3: TGTGCCACTACCTCCGGGACTAGCGGCTCCTACGAGCAGTACTTC. This encodes CATTSGTSGSYEQYF.

This rearrangement joins TRBV7-2 to TRBJ1-1; tentatively, D is TRBD1 (6 bases). This CDR3 has 17 residues. V was pared by 5 bases and J by 4 bases, with 23 bases between. CDR1 and CDR2 from the germline V gene are SGHTA and FQGNSA. The CDR3 bases are TGTGCCAGCAGCCCGCAGATCCGTGGACCCAGGGGCACTGAAGCTTTCTTT. Protein: CASSPQIRGPRGTEAFF.

This clone was observed once. V is TRBV27 and J is TRBJ2-1; 11 bases match TRBD2. Germline CDR1 is MNHEY and CDR2 is SMNVEV (reference sequence). CDR3 length: 17 amino acids. V lost 1 base to trimming and J lost 7 bases; unmatched junction nucleotides: 9. The CDR3 is CASSLLAGGPLRNEQFF. DNA for the CDR3: TGTGCCAGCAGTTTATTAGCGGGAGGGCCACTTAGGAATGAGCAGTTCTTC.

J is TRBJ2-5 and V is TRBV21-1; the DNA was not used to check the table's D call, TRBD2. TRBV21-1 is listed as a pseudogene. This CDR3 region has 19 residues. This chain's CDR3 is CASSNLAPSGSPGEETQYF. For the CDR3, the DNA is TGTGCCAGCAGCAACCTCGCCCCTAGCGGGAGCCCGGGGGAAGAGACCCAGTACTTC.

The rearrangement links TRBV4-3 to TRBJ2-1, with TRBD2 matching over 11 bases. This CDR3 is built from 16 residues. The V gene's germline CDR1 is LGHNA and CDR2 YSLEER. The V and J ends lost 0 bases and 8 bases, in that order; junction bases with no gene match: 6. The CDR3 nucleotides are TGCGCCAGCAGCCAAGAAAGCCTAGCGGGAGGATATGAGCAGTTCTTC. Translation gives CASSQESLAGGYEQFF.

This clone was seen only once. This chain joins TRBV7-4 and TRBJ2-3; 16 bases match TRBD2. V shed 5 bases and J 0 bases; nucleotides not matched to a gene: 8. CDR1 SGHVT and CDR2 SQSDAQ come from the germline V gene. This CDR3 has 19 amino acids. The DNA of the CDR3 is TGTGCCAGCAGCCCGGGACTAGCGGGAGGGTCGCCCAGCACAGATACGCAGTATTTT. It encodes CASSPGLAGGSPSTDTQYF.

This clone was recorded only once. The chain recombines TRBV4-2 with TRBJ1-1, with TRBD1 as a possible D gene (5 bases). The germline V gene has CDR1 LGHNA and CDR2 YNFKEQ. The ends were cut back, 10 bases at V and 4 bases at J, with 19 bases in the middle. The CDR3 contains 14 residues. The CDR3 nucleotides read TGTGCCACACCCTATTCAGGGTACGGCACTGAAGCTTTCTTT. Protein product: CATPYSGYGTEAFF.

Remarks on this clone: Different DNA sequences within this sample yield the same CDR3. The chain has TRBV18 and TRBJ2-5; no definite D call. The germline CDR1 and CDR2 sequences are KGHSH and LQKENI. The CDR3 runs 12 residues. V was clipped by 2 bases and J by 0 bases, with 1 base between them. The CDR3 loop is CASSPYQETQYF. CDR3 sequence (DNA): TGTGCCAGCTCACCATACCAAGAGACCCAGTACTTC.

V gene TRBV10-3 combines with J gene TRBJ1-1; D gene ambiguous. Trimming removed 5 bases from V and 3 bases from J, with 13 bases in between. The CDR3 length is 14 residues. The germline gives CDR1 ENHRY, CDR2 SYGVKD. The DNA for the CDR3 is TGTGCCATCAGTAAAGGGAACGAGGACACTGAAGCTTTCTTT. Protein product: CAISKGNEDTEAFF.

This sequence joins TRBV5-4 and TRBJ2-7; perhaps D is TRBD1 or TRBD2 (6 bases each). V lost 4 bases to trimming and J lost 5 bases, with 13 bases between them. Per germline, CDR1 SGHNT and CDR2 YYREEE (reference sequence). The CDR3 has 13 residues. CDR3 loop: CASSGGLRDEQYF. The CDR3 DNA sequence: TGTGCCAGCAGCGGGGGGCTGAGGGACGAGCAGTACTTC.

The genes are TRBV10-3 and TRBJ2-7; 9 bases are a match to TRBD1. The CDR3 length is 14 residues. After removal of 3 bases from V and 4 bases from J, the junction contained 4 bases not matched to a gene. CDR1 and CDR2 from the germline V gene are ENHRY and SYGVKD. The CDR3 sequence is CAISDRDRVYEQYF. In DNA, the CDR3 is TGTGCCATCAGTGACCGGGACAGGGTTTACGAGCAGTACTTC.